Listed below are T cell receptor beta chains from one sample, sequenced in a study of blood T cell repertoires in COVID-19. Assay used: immunoSEQ multiplex PCR; TCRdb lists only in-frame clones, some missing. The sample records roughly 150,000 clones, roughly 80% being singletons. Input material: PBMCs or T cells enriched from blood (not recorded which). Receptor source: a woman aged 35 to 49 with acute COVID-19. Both conserved end residues are part of each CDR3. A D gene is named only where the DNA matches it firmly. Clone size appears in some rows only: once, few, many, or a class for an expanded clone.

D gene | J gene | clone size | V gene | CDR3 protein | CDR3 DNA
NA | TRBJ2-7 | NA | TRBV1 | CTSSPFRQQRATYYEQYF | TGCACCAGCAGCCCTTTTCGCCAACAGCGGGCAACATACTACGAGCAGTACTTC
TRBD2 | TRBJ2-5 | once | TRBV6-5 | CAAGRGSQETQYF | TGTGCCGCGGGGCGGGGGTCCCAAGAGACCCAGTACTTC
NA | TRBJ1-2 | NA | TRBV5-1 | CASRVTGQTNYGYTF | TGCGCCAGCAGAGTTACGGGACAAACTAACTATGGCTACACCTTC
NA | TRBJ2-2 | few | TRBV9 | CASSVGVLPGELFF | TGTGCCAGCAGCGTAGGAGTCCTACCCGGGGAGCTGTTTTTT
NA | TRBJ2-3 | NA | TRBV10-3 | CAISDLVDSPDTQYF | TGTGCCATCAGCGACTTGGTTGACAGCCCAGATACGCAGTATTTT
NA | TRBJ1-1 | NA | TRBV12-3/TRBV12-4 | CASTIRLHWEAFF | TGTGCCAGCACCATAAGACTCCACTGGGAAGCTTTCTTT
TRBD2 | TRBJ2-1 | NA | TRBV2 | CASREAGGPRNEQFF | TGTGCCAGCAGAGAAGCGGGAGGGCCGAGAAATGAGCAGTTCTTC
TRBD1 | TRBJ1-5 | once | TRBV5-1 | CASSYAPTGFSNQPQHF | TGCGCCAGCAGCTACGCACCGACAGGGTTTAGCAATCAGCCCCAGCATTTT
TRBD1 | TRBJ2-5 | NA | TRBV7-2 | CASSLATGANQETQYF | TGTGCCAGCAGCTTAGCTACAGGGGCGAACCAAGAGACCCAGTACTTC
TRBD1 | TRBJ2-7 | NA | TRBV18 | CASSSNAGTGDSEQYF | TGTGCCAGCTCATCTAACGCCGGGACAGGGGATAGCGAGCAGTACTTC
NA | TRBJ2-2 | NA | TRBV7-9 | CASSLYGETGELFF | TGTGCCAGCAGCTTATACGGAGAAACCGGGGAGCTGTTTTTT
TRBD1 | TRBJ1-1 | NA | TRBV6-5 | CASSYSDRGEAFF | TGTGCCAGCAGTTATTCCGACAGGGGAGAAGCTTTCTTT
NA | TRBJ1-3 | NA | TRBV9 | CASSLPRNTIYF | TGTGCCAGCAGTCTACCTCGAAACACCATATATTTT
NA | TRBJ2-7 | NA | TRBV14 | CASSVSGTGLYEQYF | TGTGCCAGCAGCGTCTCCGGGACTGGATTATACGAGCAGTACTTC
NA | TRBJ2-1 | NA | TRBV5-6 | CASMEDEYNEQFF | TGTGCCAGCATGGAGGATGAATACAATGAGCAGTTCTTC
TRBD1 | TRBJ1-1 | NA | TRBV7-8 | CASSPRQGPATEAFF | TGTGCCAGCAGCCCGAGACAGGGGCCAGCCACTGAAGCTTTCTTT
NA | TRBJ2-2 | NA | TRBV12-5 | CASGFSVNTGELFF | TGTGCTAGTGGTTTCTCAGTGAACACCGGGGAGCTGTTTTTT
TRBD2 | TRBJ2-1 | NA | TRBV3-1/TRBV3-2 | CASSQGPTSGGDEQFF | TGTGCCAGCAGCCAAGGCCCGACTAGCGGAGGGGATGAGCAGTTCTTC
NA | TRBJ2-1 | NA | TRBV29-1 | CSVDPSSYNEQFF | TGCAGCGTTGACCCTTCTTCCTACAATGAGCAGTTCTTC
NA | TRBJ1-2 | once | TRBV18 | CASSPSGQVYYGYTF | TGTGCCAGCTCACCAAGTGGCCAGGTATATTATGGCTACACCTTC
TRBD2 | TRBJ2-1 | few | TRBV6-5 | CASRLGTMGNREQFF | TGTGCCAGCAGGCTCGGGACTATGGGCAATCGGGAGCAGTTCTTC
TRBD1 | TRBJ1-1 | NA | TRBV19 | CASRDRENTEAFF | TGTGCCAGTCGGGACAGAGAGAACACTGAAGCTTTCTTT
TRBD2 | TRBJ2-1 | NA | TRBV29-1 | CSVDWTASGISYNEQFF | TGCAGCGTTGATTGGACGGCTAGCGGGATTTCCTACAATGAGCAGTTCTTC
NA | TRBJ2-2 | NA | TRBV23-1 | CASSQSLGRENTGELFF | TGCGCCAGCAGTCAATCCCTCGGCAGGGAGAACACCGGGGAGCTGTTTTTT
TRBD2 | TRBJ2-7 | NA | TRBV5-1 | CASSLDGGSYEQYF | TGCGCCAGCAGCTTGGATGGCGGGAGTTACGAGCAGTACTTC
TRBD2 | TRBJ2-5 | NA | TRBV28 | CASSPPGGETQYF | TGTGCCAGCAGTCCACCGGGGGGGGAGACCCAGTACTTC
NA | TRBJ2-5 | NA | TRBV29-1 | CSVVPGGETQYF | TGCAGCGTTGTTCCCGGGGGAGAGACCCAGTACTTC
TRBD2 | TRBJ2-2 | NA | TRBV7-2 | CASSPGGPGTGELFF | TGTGCCAGCAGCCCGGGAGGGCCGGGCACCGGGGAGCTGTTTTTT
NA | TRBJ1-2 | NA | TRBV27 | CASSPSANYGYTF | TGTGCCAGCAGTCCGTCAGCTAACTATGGCTACACCTTC
TRBD2 | TRBJ2-7 | NA | TRBV11-3 | CASSPGLAGIYEQYF | TGTGCCAGCAGCCCGGGACTAGCGGGAATCTACGAGCAGTACTTC
TRBD1 | TRBJ1-1 | NA | TRBV13 | CASSARGGGNTEAFF | TGTGCCAGCAGCGCACGTGGAGGGGGCAACACTGAAGCTTTCTTT